Presented here are 29 T cell receptor beta chains from one specimen sequenced in a study of blood T cell repertoires in COVID-19. Assay: immunoSEQ multiplex PCR; the TCRdb copy retains only in-frame clones and omits some. The sample carries about 150,000 clones, around 90% recorded once. The sequenced material came from peripheral blood. These TCRs come from a man between 50 and 59 years old with acute or convalescent COVID-19.

The genes are TRBV28 and TRBJ1-5; D is unclear. The CDR3 sequence is 12 residues long. V shed 7 bases and J shed 7 bases, with 11 bases lying between them. Germline CDR1 and CDR2: MDHEN and SYDVKM. The CDR3 nucleotides read TGTGCCAGCACCCCGCCGGGACAGCCCCAGCATTTT. It codes for CASTPPGQPQHF.

V gene TRBV12-2 combines with J gene TRBJ1-5; the D call in the table, TRBD1, was not verified against the DNA. TRBV12-2 is described as a pseudogene. This CDR3 has 15 residues. CDR3 protein: CASRLEGECNQPQHF. The CDR3 nucleotides are TGTGCAAGTCGCTTAGAGGGGGAATGCAATCAGCCCCAGCATTTT.

V and J are TRBV15 and TRBJ2-1, with 7 bases fitting TRBD1. CDR3 length equals 12 residues. Germline CDR1 reads LNHNV; CDR2 reads YYDKDF (reference sequence). Germline trimming cut 3 bases from V and 13 bases from J; bases unmatched to any gene: 6. In DNA, the CDR3 is TGTGCCACCAGCAGGGGAGACAGGGTCCAGTTCTTC. Protein: CATSRGDRVQFF.

V usage is TRBV7-2 and J usage is TRBJ1-1; no definite D call. This CDR3 region has 13 residues. CDR1 is SGHTA and CDR2 is FQGNSA in the germline V gene. Trimming took off 5 bases at V and 4 bases at J, with 11 bases between the two ends. The chain's CDR3 is CASSPRVGTEAFF. CDR3 bases: TGTGCCAGCAGCCCCCGGGTCGGCACTGAAGCTTTCTTT.

The chain carries TRBV7-9 and TRBJ2-2; 8 bases line up with TRBD1. CDR1 and CDR2 (germline): SEHNR, FQNEAQ (reference sequence). The CDR3 sequence is 16 residues long. V shed 3 bases, J shed 6 bases, and the junction held 9 bases outside the gene matches. This chain's CDR3 is CASSFRTGKASGELFF. DNA for the CDR3: TGTGCCAGCAGCTTCCGGACAGGGAAGGCCTCCGGGGAGCTGTTTTTT. Supplemented by reference TRBV7-9 and TRBJ2-2, the full variable domain reads DTGVSQNPRHKITKRGQNVTFRCDPISEHNRLYWYRQTLGQGPEFLTYFQNEAQLEKSRLLSDRFSAERPKGSFSTLEIQRTEQGDSAMYLCASSFRTGKASGELFFGEGSRLTVL.

The rearrangement uses TRBV11-3 and TRBJ2-1, with D unclear. Trimming took 5 bases from V and 5 from J, leaving 4 bases between them. CDR3 length: 11 residues. In germline, CDR1 is SGHNT, CDR2 YENEEA. The CDR3 is CASSVNNEQFF. Written as DNA, the CDR3 is TGTGCCAGCAGCGTTAACAATGAGCAGTTCTTC.

The V gene is TRBV15, the J gene TRBJ2-6; TRBD1 matches at 7 bases. CDR1 is LNHNV, CDR2 YYDKDF, per germline (reference sequence). The trim removed 3 bases at V and 1 base at J, leaving 3 bases unmatched. This CDR3 has 16 amino acids. CDR3 nucleotide sequence: TGTGCCACCAGCAGCCGGGGACAGTCTGGGGCCAACGTCCTGACTTTC. This codes for CATSSRGQSGANVLTF.

This rearrangement joins TRBV7-8 to TRBJ1-6; 8 bases agree with TRBD1. Germline V CDR1 and CDR2: SGHVS, FQNEAQ. V was clipped by 5 bases and J by 8 bases; unmatched bases: 8. The CDR3 length is 15 residues. CDR3 DNA sequence: TGTGCCAGCAGCACTCGACAGGGGCGGTATTCACCCCTCCACTTT. Residues: CASSTRQGRYSPLHF. Full variable domain (rest looked up from reference TRBV7-8 and TRBJ1-6): GAGVSQSPRYKVAKRGQDVALRCDPISGHVSLFWYQQALGQGPEFLTYFQNEAQLDKSGLPSDRFFAERPEGSVSTLKIQRTQQEDSAVYLCASSTRQGRYSPLHFGNGTRLTVT.

This clone was detected once. This rearrangement joins TRBV5-4 to TRBJ2-3, with D maybe TRBD2 (6 bases). There are 14 residues in the CDR3. The germline CDR1 and CDR2 sequences are SGHNT and YYREEE (reference sequence). V lost 5 bases and J 6 bases, leaving 16 bases between the germline ends. CDR3 coding DNA: TGTGCCAGCAGTCTTAGGACGGGAGCGGATACGCAGTATTTT. Translation gives CASSLRTGADTQYF.

This clone was detected only once. CDR3 region: CASGGTGGTDTQYF. CDR3 coding DNA: TGTGCCAGTGGAGGGACAGGGGGCACAGATACGCAGTATTTT. V is TRBV19 and J is TRBJ2-3; TRBD1 matches at 10 bases. Germline lookup yields CDR1 LNHDA and CDR2 SQIVND (reference sequence). Trimming took 8 bases from V and 1 from J; bases not matched to a gene: 3. There are 14 residues in the CDR3.

In this sample, this clone turned up once. The gene calls are TRBV28 and TRBJ1-1; D is perhaps TRBD1 (5 bases). Germline lookup yields CDR1 MDHEN and CDR2 SYDVKM. The CDR3 consists of 12 residues. V lost 7 bases, J lost 13 bases, and 19 bases lay in between. The CDR3 coding sequence is TGTGCCAGCACCACGGGGGGGGTTCGTGTTTTCTTT. This gives the protein CASTTGGVRVFF.

The genes are TRBV19 and TRBJ1-1, with 10 bases identical to TRBD1. Germline lookup yields CDR1 LNHDA and CDR2 SQIVND (reference sequence). The CDR3 is 15 residues long. After removal of 9 bases from V and 5 bases from J, the junction contained 12 bases not matched to a gene. As DNA, the CDR3 is TGTGCCAGCCAGACTCTGGACAGGGGGTGGACTGAAGCTTTCTTT. Its translation is CASQTLDRGWTEAFF.

The chain joins TRBV6-5 to TRBJ2-7; TRBD1 agrees at 8 bases. Germline-derived CDR1 and CDR2 are MNHEY and SVGAGI. V was clipped by 6 bases and J by 2 bases; unmatched bases: 6. The CDR3 totals 14 residues. The CDR3 nucleotides read TGTGCCAGCAGCACCGGGACAGGCGCCTACGAGCAGTACGTC. Amino acids: CASSTGTGAYEQYV.

On this clone: The same CDR3 is also encoded by other DNA sequences in this sample. CDR3 residues: CASSLGGDQPQHF. In DNA, the CDR3 is TGTGCCAGCAGTCTTGGGGGGGATCAGCCCCAGCATTTT. The chain combines TRBV12-3 or TRBV12-4 with TRBJ1-5; possibly TRBD1 for D (5 bases). The germline V and J ends were trimmed by 5 bases and 5 bases, with 10 bases remaining between them. The CDR3 sequence is 13 residues long.

The CDR3 reads CASSLPSGASSYNEQFF. The CDR3, as DNA: TGTGCCAGCAGCTTACCTAGCGGGGCTAGCTCCTACAATGAGCAGTTCTTC. J is TRBJ2-1 and V is TRBV7-9, with 9 bases aligning to TRBD2. The CDR3 totals 17 residues. Trimming at V came to 2 bases and at J to 0 bases, leaving 5 bases not matched to a gene. In germline, CDR1 is SEHNR, CDR2 FQNEAQ (reference sequence). Variable domain in full (rest from reference TRBV7-9 and TRBJ2-1): DTGVSQNPRHKITKRGQNVTFRCDPISEHNRLYWYRQTLGQGPEFLTYFQNEAQLEKSRLLSDRFSAERPKGSFSTLEIQRTEQGDSAMYLCASSLPSGASSYNEQFFGPGTRLTVL.

The chain has TRBV6-2 or TRBV6-3 and TRBJ2-5; D might be TRBD1 (7 bases). V lost 3 bases to trimming and J lost 6 bases, with 14 bases between them. CDR1 MNHEY and CDR2 SVGEGT come from the germline V gene. This CDR3 region has 14 residues. CDR3 region: CASSYSGGQKTQYF. The CDR3 nucleotides read TGTGCCAGCAGTTATTCAGGGGGGCAAAAGACCCAGTACTTC.

This clone was seen more than once but under ten times. Here the CDR3 omits its conserved ending phenylalanine or tryptophan, so a read error is the likely source. The DNA is left out, because the CDR3 cannot be placed on it with certainty; the CDR3 is given as TCRdb lists it. This chain links TRBV14 with TRBJ1-2; no DNA check was done on the table's D call, TRBD1. The CDR3 has 13 residues if both end residues are counted. Germline V CDR1 and CDR2: SGHDN, FVKESK. The CDR3 loop reads CASSQGARGRGVL.

On this clone itself: This sample also contains other DNA sequences that code for the same CDR3. The chain joins TRBV19 to TRBJ2-2; tentative D call: TRBD1 (6 bases). Germline V lookup: CDR1 LNHDA, CDR2 SQIVND (reference sequence). With 1 base removed from V and 5 bases from J, the gap between germline ends came to 8 bases. This CDR3 is built from 14 residues. The CDR3 sequence: CASSIGQGTGELFF. Here the CDR3 DNA reads TGTGCCAGTAGTATAGGGCAGGGGACCGGGGAGCTGTTTTTT.

This sequence joins TRBV5-1 and TRBJ2-1; 7 bases map to TRBD1. CDR3 length: 15 amino acids. Germline V gene lookup returns CDR1 SGHRS and CDR2 YFSETQ. Trimming took 2 bases from V and 3 from J; bases not matched to a gene: 5. The CDR3 coding sequence is TGCGCCAGCAGCTTACCCGGGACAGTCTACAATGAGCAGTTCTTC. Amino acid sequence: CASSLPGTVYNEQFF.

The chain combines TRBV19 with TRBJ1-2; the match to TRBD1 covers 10 bases. The CDR3 consists of 14 residues. Per the germline V gene, CDR1 is LNHDA and CDR2 is SQIVND (reference sequence). The V gene end was trimmed by 5 bases and the J gene end by 4 bases; junction bases not matched to a gene: 4. CDR3 coding DNA: TGTGCCAGTAGTGGTCGGACAGGGGGCTATGGCTACACCTTC. Its translation: CASSGRTGGYGYTF.

This clone was recorded once. The chain employs TRBV30 and TRBJ2-1; no firm D call. This CDR3 spans 12 amino acids. Germline V gives CDR1 GTSNPN, CDR2 SVGIG (reference sequence). The germline V and J ends were trimmed by 3 bases and 1 base, with 4 bases remaining between them. Here the CDR3 reads CAWRSSYNEQFF. CDR3 nucleotides: TGTGCCTGGAGGTCATCCTACAATGAGCAGTTCTTC.

The chain links TRBV5-4 to TRBJ2-2, with 7 bases fitting TRBD1. Trimming removed 3 bases from V and 6 bases from J; junction bases left unmatched: 8. CDR3 length equals 15 residues. Germline V gene sequence: CDR1 SGHNT, CDR2 YYREEE (reference sequence). DNA for the CDR3: TGTGCCAGCAGCTGGGGACAGACAAGCCCCGGGGAGCTGTTTTTT. Residues: CASSWGQTSPGELFF.

On this clone: The sample has other DNA sequences that encode this CDR3 too. V is TRBV6-5 and J is TRBJ1-2; a weak D match, TRBD1 (5 bases). CDR1 is MNHEY, CDR2 SVGAGI, per germline. V was cut by 6 bases and J by 5 bases, with 13 bases left in between. The CDR3 extends over 13 amino acids. The CDR3 DNA sequence: TGTGCCAGCAGCTACACGGGGGGTTATGGCTACACCTTC. Its protein is CASSYTGGYGYTF.

The chain recombines TRBV7-2 with TRBJ1-1; no clear D. With 1 base removed from V and 1 base from J, the gap between germline ends came to 7 bases. The germline V gene encodes CDR1 SGHTA and CDR2 FQGNSA. This CDR3 has 14 amino acids. The CDR3 coding sequence is TGTGCCAGCAGCTTAGTGGCACCGAACACTGAAGCTTTCTTT. Translating gives CASSLVAPNTEAFF.

The V call is TRBV4-2, the J call TRBJ2-3, with TRBD2 as a possible D gene (6 bases). The germline V gene has CDR1 LGHNA and CDR2 YNFKEQ. This CDR3 has 14 amino acids. V lost 3 bases and J 2 bases, leaving 9 bases between the germline ends. The CDR3 coding sequence is TGTGCCAGCAGCCAGGGACTCAACACAGATACGCAGTATTTT. As protein: CASSQGLNTDTQYF.

This rearrangement joins TRBV28 to TRBJ1-5; 7 nucleotides agree with TRBD1. CDR3 length: 13 residues. Germline V gives CDR1 MDHEN, CDR2 SYDVKM. The V segment lost 4 bases and the J segment 5 bases; nucleotides outside the gene matches: 2. For the CDR3, the DNA is TGTGCCAGCAGTTGGGGACAGTATCAGCCCCAGCATTTT. Residues: CASSWGQYQPQHF.

The V gene is TRBV6-5, the J gene TRBJ2-6, with 8 bases aligning to TRBD1. J gave up 6 bases and V 6 bases, and 7 bases lay outside the gene matches. CDR3 length: 15 amino acids. Per the germline V gene, CDR1 is MNHEY and CDR2 is SVGAGI. CDR3 sequence reads: CASRTLDRVANVLTF. CDR3 bases: TGTGCCAGCAGGACCCTGGACAGGGTGGCCAACGTCCTGACTTTC.

The rearrangement links TRBV7-9 to TRBJ1-3; tentative D call: TRBD1 (6 bases). With 2 bases removed from V and 2 bases from J, the gap between germline ends came to 10 bases. Germline V gives CDR1 SEHNR, CDR2 FQNEAQ (reference sequence). The CDR3 is 15 residues long. The CDR3 nucleotides are TGTGCCAGCAGCTTAAGGGGGGGAACTGGAAACACCATATATTTT. Protein: CASSLRGGTGNTIYF.

This clone was picked up many times. The chain uses TRBV7-9 and TRBJ2-3, with 7 bases fitting TRBD2. The CDR3 length is 16 residues. Per germline, CDR1 SEHNR and CDR2 FQNEAQ (reference sequence). V gave up 0 bases and J gave up 1 base; unmatched junction bases: 4. In DNA, the CDR3 is TGTGCCAGCAGCTTAGCCGGTAGCGGGCGCACAGATACGCAGTATTTT. Encoded protein: CASSLAGSGRTDTQYF.